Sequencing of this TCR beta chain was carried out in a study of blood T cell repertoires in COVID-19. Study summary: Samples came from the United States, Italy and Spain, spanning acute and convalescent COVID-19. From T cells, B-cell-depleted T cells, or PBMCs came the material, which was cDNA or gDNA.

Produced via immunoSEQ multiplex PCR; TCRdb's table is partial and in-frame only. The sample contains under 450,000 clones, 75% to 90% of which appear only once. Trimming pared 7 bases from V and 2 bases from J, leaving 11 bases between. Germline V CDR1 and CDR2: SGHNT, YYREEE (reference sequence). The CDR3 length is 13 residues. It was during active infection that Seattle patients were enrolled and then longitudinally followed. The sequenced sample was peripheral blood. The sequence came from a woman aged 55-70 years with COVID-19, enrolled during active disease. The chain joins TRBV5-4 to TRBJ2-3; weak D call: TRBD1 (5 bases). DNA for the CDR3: TGTGCCAGCGGACAATCGGACACAGATACGCAGTATTTT. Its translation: CASGQSDTDTQYF.